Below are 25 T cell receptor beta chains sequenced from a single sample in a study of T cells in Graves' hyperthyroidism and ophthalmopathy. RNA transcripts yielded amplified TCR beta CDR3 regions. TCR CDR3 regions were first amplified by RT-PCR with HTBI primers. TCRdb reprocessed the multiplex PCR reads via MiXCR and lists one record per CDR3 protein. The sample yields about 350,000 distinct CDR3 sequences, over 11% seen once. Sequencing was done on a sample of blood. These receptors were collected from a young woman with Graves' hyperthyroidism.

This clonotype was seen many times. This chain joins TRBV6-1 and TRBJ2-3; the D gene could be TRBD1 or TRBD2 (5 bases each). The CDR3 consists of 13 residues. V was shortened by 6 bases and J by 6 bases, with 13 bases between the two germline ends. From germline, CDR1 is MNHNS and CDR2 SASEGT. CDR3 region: CASSGSGTDTQYF. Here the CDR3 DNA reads TGTGCCAGCAGCGGGTCGGGGACGGATACGCAGTATTTT.

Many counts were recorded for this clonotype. The CDR3 here is CASREQGAGTDTQYF. CDR3 in DNA: TGTGCCAGCAGGGAACAGGGGGCCGGCACAGATACGCAGTATTTT. The rearrangement uses TRBV2 and TRBJ2-3, with TRBD1 matching 9 bases. Germline V lookup: CDR1 SNHLY, CDR2 FYNNEI. After removal of 6 bases from V and 1 base from J, the junction contained 5 bases not matched to a gene. The CDR3 is 15 residues long.

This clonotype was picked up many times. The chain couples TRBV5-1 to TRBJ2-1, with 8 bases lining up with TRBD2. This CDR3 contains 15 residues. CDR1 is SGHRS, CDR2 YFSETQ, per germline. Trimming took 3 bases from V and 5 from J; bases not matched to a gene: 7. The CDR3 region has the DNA TGCGCCAGCAGCTCAAATATAGCGGGGAACAATGAGCAGTTCTTC. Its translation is CASSSNIAGNNEQFF.

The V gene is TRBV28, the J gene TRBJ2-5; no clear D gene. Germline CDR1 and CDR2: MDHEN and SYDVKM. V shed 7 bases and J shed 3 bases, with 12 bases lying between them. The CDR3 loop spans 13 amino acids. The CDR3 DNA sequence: TGTGCCAGCAACCCTGGCAGTAAAGAGACCCAGTACTTC. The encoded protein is CASNPGSKETQYF.

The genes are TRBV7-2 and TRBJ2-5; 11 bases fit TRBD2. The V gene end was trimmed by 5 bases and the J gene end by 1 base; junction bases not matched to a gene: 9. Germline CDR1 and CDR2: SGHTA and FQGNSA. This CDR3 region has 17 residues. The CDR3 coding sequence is TGTGCCAGCAGCCCGGGTAGGACTAGCGGGCCCCAAGAGACCCAGTACTTC. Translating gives CASSPGRTSGPQETQYF.

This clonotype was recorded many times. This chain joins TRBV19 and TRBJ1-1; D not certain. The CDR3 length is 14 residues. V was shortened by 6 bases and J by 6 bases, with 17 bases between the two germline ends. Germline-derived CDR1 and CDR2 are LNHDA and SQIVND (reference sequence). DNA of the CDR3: TGTGCCAGTAGGATTACGGAGAGAGGTGCTGAAGCTTTCTTT. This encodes CASRITERGAEAFF.

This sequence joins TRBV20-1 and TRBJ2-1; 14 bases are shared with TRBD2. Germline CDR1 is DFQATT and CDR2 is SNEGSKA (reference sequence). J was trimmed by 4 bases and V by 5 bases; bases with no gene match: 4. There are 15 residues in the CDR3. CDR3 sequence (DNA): TGCAGTGCTCATGGACTAGCGGGAGGATACAATGAGCAGTTCTTC. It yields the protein CSAHGLAGGYNEQFF.

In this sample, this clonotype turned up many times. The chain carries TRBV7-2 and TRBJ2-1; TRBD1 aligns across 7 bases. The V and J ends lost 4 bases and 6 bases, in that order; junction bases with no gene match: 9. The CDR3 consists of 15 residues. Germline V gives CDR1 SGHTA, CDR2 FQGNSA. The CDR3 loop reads CASSSSPGQFNEQFF. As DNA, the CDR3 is TGTGCCAGCAGCTCCTCCCCGGGACAGTTCAATGAGCAGTTCTTC.

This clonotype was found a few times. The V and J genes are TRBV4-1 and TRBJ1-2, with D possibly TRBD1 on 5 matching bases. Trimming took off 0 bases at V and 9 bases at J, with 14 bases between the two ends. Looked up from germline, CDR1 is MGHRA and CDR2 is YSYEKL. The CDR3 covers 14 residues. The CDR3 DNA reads TGCGCCAGCAGCCAAGAGGTGGGCAGGGTGCGCTACACCTTC. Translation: CASSQEVGRVRYTF.

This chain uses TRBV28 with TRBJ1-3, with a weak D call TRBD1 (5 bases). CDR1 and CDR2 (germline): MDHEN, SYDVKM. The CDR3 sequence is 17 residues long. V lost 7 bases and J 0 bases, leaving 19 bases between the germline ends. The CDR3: CASKPLGPDFSGNTIYF. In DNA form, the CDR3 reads TGTGCCAGCAAACCATTGGGGCCAGATTTCTCTGGAAACACCATATATTTT. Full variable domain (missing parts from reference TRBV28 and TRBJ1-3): DVKVTQSSRYLVKRTGEKVFLECVQDMDHENMFWYRQDPGLGLRLIYFSYDVKMKEKGDIPEGYSVSREKKERFSLILESASTNQTSMYLCASKPLGPDFSGNTIYFGEGSWLTVV.

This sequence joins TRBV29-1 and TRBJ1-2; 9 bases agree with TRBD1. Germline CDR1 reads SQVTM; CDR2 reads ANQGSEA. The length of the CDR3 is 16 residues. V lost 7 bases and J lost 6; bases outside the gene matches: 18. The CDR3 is CSATPPDRGDWNGYTF. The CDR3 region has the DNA TGCAGCGCGACCCCCCCCGACAGGGGGGATTGGAATGGCTACACCTTC. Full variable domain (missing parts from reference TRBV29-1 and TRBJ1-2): SAVISQKPSRDICQRGTSLTIQCQVDSQVTMMFWYRQQPGQSLTLIATANQGSEATYESGFVIDKFPISRPNLTFSTLTVSNMSPEDSSIYLCSATPPDRGDWNGYTFGSGTRLTVV.

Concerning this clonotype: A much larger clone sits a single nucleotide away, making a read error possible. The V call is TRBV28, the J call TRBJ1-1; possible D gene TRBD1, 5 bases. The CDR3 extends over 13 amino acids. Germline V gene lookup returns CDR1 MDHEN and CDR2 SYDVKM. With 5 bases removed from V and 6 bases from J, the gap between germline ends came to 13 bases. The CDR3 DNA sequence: TGTGCCAGCAGTCCTATGGACATCGCTGAAGCTTTCTTT. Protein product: CASSPMDIAEAFF.

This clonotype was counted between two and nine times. The CDR3 here is CASSQGTGGDEQFF. CDR3 bases: TGTGCCAGCAGCCAAGGCACAGGGGGCGATGAGCAGTTCTTC. The chain links TRBV3-1 to TRBJ2-1; 9 nucleotides align to TRBD1. CDR1 and CDR2 (germline): LGHDT, YNNKEL (reference sequence). The junction had 3 bases not matched to a gene; V was cut back by 1 base and J by 8 bases. This CDR3 has 14 amino acids.

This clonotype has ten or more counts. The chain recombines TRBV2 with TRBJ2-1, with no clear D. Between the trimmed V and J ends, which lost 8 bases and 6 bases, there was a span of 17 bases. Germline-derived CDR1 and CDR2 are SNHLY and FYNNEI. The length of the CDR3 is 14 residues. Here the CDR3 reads CASEGLSGVNEQFF. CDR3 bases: TGTGCCAGCGAAGGGCTGTCTGGGGTCAATGAGCAGTTCTTC.

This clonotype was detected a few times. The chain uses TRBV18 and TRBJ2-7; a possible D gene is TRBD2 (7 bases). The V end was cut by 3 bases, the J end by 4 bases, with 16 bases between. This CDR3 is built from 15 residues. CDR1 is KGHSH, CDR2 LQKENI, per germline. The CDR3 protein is CASSPGGGRGYEQYF. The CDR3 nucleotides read TGTGCCAGCTCACCTGGCGGGGGAAGGGGGTACGAGCAGTACTTC.

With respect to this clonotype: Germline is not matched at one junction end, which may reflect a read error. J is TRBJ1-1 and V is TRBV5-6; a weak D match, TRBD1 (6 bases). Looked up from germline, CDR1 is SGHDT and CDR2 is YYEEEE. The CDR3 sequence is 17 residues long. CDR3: CASSLPFGGPMNTEAFF. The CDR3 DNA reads TGTGCCAGCAGCTTGCCCTTCGGGGGGCCCATGAACACTGAAGCCTTCTTT.

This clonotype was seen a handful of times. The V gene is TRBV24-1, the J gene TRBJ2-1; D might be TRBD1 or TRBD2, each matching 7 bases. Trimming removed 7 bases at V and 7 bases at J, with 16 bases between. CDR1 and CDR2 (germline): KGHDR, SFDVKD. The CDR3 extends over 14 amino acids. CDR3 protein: CATRSTGEGNEQFF. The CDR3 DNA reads TGTGCCACCAGAAGTACAGGGGAGGGGAATGAGCAGTTCTTC.

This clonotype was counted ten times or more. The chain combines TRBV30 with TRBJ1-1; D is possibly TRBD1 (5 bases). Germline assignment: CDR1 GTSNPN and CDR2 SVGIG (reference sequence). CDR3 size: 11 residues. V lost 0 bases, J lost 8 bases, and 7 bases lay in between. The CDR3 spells CAWSVRQEAFF. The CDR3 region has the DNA TGTGCCTGGAGTGTACGACAGGAAGCTTTCTTT.

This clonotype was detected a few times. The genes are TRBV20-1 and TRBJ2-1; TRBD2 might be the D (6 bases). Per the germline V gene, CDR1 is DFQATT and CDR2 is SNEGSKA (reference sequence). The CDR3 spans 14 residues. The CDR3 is CNQHRDSEANEQFF. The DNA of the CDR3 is TGCAACCAACACCGGGACTCTGAGGCCAATGAGCAGTTCTTC.

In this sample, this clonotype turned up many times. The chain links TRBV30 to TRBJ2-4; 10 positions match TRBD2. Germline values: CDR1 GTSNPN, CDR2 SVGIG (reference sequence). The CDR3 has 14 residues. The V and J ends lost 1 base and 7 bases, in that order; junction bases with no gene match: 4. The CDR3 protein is CAWSASGSGNIQYF. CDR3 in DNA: TGTGCCTGGAGTGCTAGCGGGAGTGGCAACATTCAGTACTTC.

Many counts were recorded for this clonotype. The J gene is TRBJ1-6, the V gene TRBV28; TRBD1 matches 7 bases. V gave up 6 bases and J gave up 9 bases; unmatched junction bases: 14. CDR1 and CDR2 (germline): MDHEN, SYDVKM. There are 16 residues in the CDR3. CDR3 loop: CASRLGETGSRSPLHF. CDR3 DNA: TGTGCCAGCAGACTAGGCGAGACAGGGTCTCGTTCACCCCTCCACTTT.

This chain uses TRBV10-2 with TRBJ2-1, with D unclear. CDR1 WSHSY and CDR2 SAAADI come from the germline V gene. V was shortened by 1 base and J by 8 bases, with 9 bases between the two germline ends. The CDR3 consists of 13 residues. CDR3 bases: TGCGCCAGCAGTGAGTTTACGGAAGATGAGCAGTTCTTC. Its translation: CASSEFTEDEQFF.

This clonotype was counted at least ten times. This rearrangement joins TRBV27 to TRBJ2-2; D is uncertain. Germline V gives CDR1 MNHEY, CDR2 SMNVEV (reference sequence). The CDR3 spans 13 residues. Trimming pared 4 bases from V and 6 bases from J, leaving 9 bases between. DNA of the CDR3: TGTGCCAGCAGTTCCCATAGTGCCGGGGAGCTGTTTTTT. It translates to CASSSHSAGELFF.

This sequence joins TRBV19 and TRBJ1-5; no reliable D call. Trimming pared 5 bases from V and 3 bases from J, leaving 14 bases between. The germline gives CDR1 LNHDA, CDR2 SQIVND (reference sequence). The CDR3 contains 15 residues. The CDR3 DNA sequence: TGTGCCAGTAGTCCTCCGGAGAGCGTCAATCAGCCCCAGCATTTT. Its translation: CASSPPESVNQPQHF. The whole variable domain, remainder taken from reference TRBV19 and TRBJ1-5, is DGGITQSPKYLFRKEGQNVTLSCEQNLNHDAMYWYRQDPGQGLRLIYYSQIVNDFQKGDIAEGYSVSREKKESFPLTVTSAQKNPTAFYLCASSPPESVNQPQHFGDGTRLSIL.

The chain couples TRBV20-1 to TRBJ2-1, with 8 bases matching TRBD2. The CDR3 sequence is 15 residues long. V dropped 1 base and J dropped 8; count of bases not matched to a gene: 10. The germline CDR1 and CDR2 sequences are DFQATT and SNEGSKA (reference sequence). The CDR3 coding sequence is TGCAGTGCTAGAGTTTACTCGGGACTAGGGGATGAGCAGTTCTTC. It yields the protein CSARVYSGLGDEQFF.